These 22 T cell receptor beta chains were all obtained from the same sample, sequenced in a study of regulatory T cells in long-lasting Graves disease. Arm-PCR with iRepertoire HTBI primers amplified the CDR3 regions for these TCR beta libraries. TCRdb fed the multiplex PCR reads into MiXCR, producing one record per CDR3 protein. The data hold approximately 480,000 distinct CDR3 sequences, with around 15% observed a single time. Time point reported: newly diagnosed GD, antithyroid drugs for less than 3 months. Construction of the TCR library relied on RNA isolated from PBMCs. These data were also reused for a study on T cells in Graves' hyperthyroidism and ophthalmopathy.

Sequenced material: peripheral blood mononuclear cells (PBMCs), taken at new diagnosis, from a patient treated with antithyroid drugs. These receptor sequences come from a man aged 35-49 years with Graves disease.

As for this clonotype: This could be a read error, since a much larger clone is one nucleotide away. V is TRBV24-1 and J is TRBJ1-5; no clear D. This CDR3 is 15 amino acids long. CDR1 and CDR2 from the germline V gene are KGHDR and SFDVKD. The CDR3 reads CATGDPGDSNQPQHF. Here the CDR3 DNA reads TGTGCCACCGGTGATCCCGGAGATAGCAATCAGCCCCAGCATTTT.

This clonotype was observed many times. The chain has TRBV28 and TRBJ2-3, with unresolved D. This CDR3 region has 12 residues. Germline CDR1 reads MDHEN; CDR2 reads SYDVKM. V lost 6 bases and J 5 bases, leaving 9 bases between the germline ends. The CDR3, as DNA: TGTGCCAGCAGAAATACACGAGATACGCAGTATTTT. This translates into CASRNTRDTQYF.

This clonotype was found a few times. This sequence joins TRBV7-3 and TRBJ2-2; 9 positions agree with TRBD1. The CDR3 contains 13 residues. J gave up 6 bases and V 6 bases, and 2 bases lay outside the gene matches. Per germline, CDR1 SGHTA and CDR2 FQGTGA. The CDR3: CASSRDRAGELFF. CDR3 nucleotides: TGTGCCAGCAGTAGGGACAGGGCCGGGGAGCTGTTTTTT.

The chain carries TRBV20-1 and TRBJ2-7; D is uncertain. Germline V gene sequence: CDR1 DFQATT, CDR2 SNEGSKA (reference sequence). V lost 0 bases and J lost 0, with 9 bases in between. The CDR3 sequence is 14 residues long. In nucleotides, the CDR3 is TGCAGTGCTAGAGATGTCGATTTCTCCTACGAGCAGTACTTC. Its protein is CSARDVDFSYEQYF.

J is TRBJ2-1 and V is TRBV20-1; possibly TRBD2 for D (5 bases). The CDR3 extends over 16 amino acids. Germline-derived CDR1 and CDR2 are DFQATT and SNEGSKA (reference sequence). V lost 1 base to trimming and J lost 0 bases, with 13 bases between them. The CDR3 here is CSARGTFARSYNEQFF. CDR3 DNA sequence: TGCAGTGCTAGAGGGACTTTTGCCCGCTCCTACAATGAGCAGTTCTTC.

This clonotype was recorded many times. This chain uses TRBV24-1 with TRBJ2-2; TRBD2 is a possible D gene (6 bases). Germline loops: CDR1 KGHDR, CDR2 SFDVKD. The CDR3 runs to 13 residues. The V gene lost 4 bases and the J gene lost 7 bases, with 9 bases spanning the gap. CDR3 protein: CATSESSVGELFF. CDR3 DNA: TGTGCCACCAGTGAGTCTAGCGTCGGGGAGCTGTTTTTT.

This clonotype was seen at least ten times. J is TRBJ2-7 and V is TRBV28; D not resolved. The V and J ends lost 8 bases and 2 bases respectively, with 13 bases between them. The CDR3 runs to 13 residues. Germline V gene lookup returns CDR1 MDHEN and CDR2 SYDVKM. CDR3: CASRSDRTYEQYF. The CDR3 nucleotides read TGTGCCAGCCGATCCGATAGAACCTACGAGCAGTACTTC.

This clonotype was counted at least ten times. The chain is built from TRBV3-1 and TRBJ2-4; D is uncertain. The CDR3 loop spans 12 amino acids. Germline V gene data show CDR1 as LGHDT and CDR2 as YNNKEL (reference sequence). Trimming cost V 1 base and J 5 bases, with 3 bases left between them. The CDR3 here is CASSQVQNIQYF. In DNA form, the CDR3 reads TGTGCCAGCAGCCAAGTCCAAAACATTCAGTACTTC.

This clonotype was seen only a few times. The chain is built from TRBV10-3 and TRBJ2-3; 7 bases are a match to TRBD2. The CDR3 has 14 amino acids. Trimming cost V 0 bases and J 4 bases; bases outside gene matches: 1. From germline, CDR1 is ENHRY and CDR2 SYGVKD. The CDR3: CAISESAGADTQYF. The CDR3 bases are TGTGCCATCAGTGAGTCGGCGGGGGCAGATACGCAGTATTTT.

This sequence joins TRBV10-1 and TRBJ2-7, with D perhaps being TRBD1 or TRBD2 (6 bases each). The CDR3 length is 18 residues. V shed 6 bases and J shed 3 bases, with 27 bases lying between them. Germline V gene data show CDR1 as WNHNN and CDR2 as SYGVQD (reference sequence). CDR3 bases: TGCGCCAGCAGCCGAGAGGTGAGGGGGGCGCTGCTATTCTACGAGCAGTACTTC. This sequence encodes CASSREVRGALLFYEQYF.

This clonotype has at least ten counts. In DNA form, the CDR3 reads TGTGCCAGCAGGCTTCAACAGGGACTCTCCTACGAGCAGTACTTC. Residues: CASRLQQGLSYEQYF. V is TRBV5-5 and J is TRBJ2-7; D might be TRBD1 or TRBD2, each matching 6 bases. V lost 5 bases and J 0 bases, leaving 15 bases between the germline ends. The CDR3 contains 15 residues. Germline V gene lookup returns CDR1 SGHKS and CDR2 YYEKEE (reference sequence).

To note about this clonotype: Given a much more abundant clone one base away, this may be a read error. The rearrangement joins TRBV7-9 to TRBJ2-3; 12 bases are shared with TRBD2. Germline assignment: CDR1 SEHNR and CDR2 FQNEAQ (reference sequence). Trimming took 6 bases from V and 4 from J; bases not matched to a gene: 11. The CDR3 covers 17 residues. In DNA, the CDR3 is TGTGCCAGCAGTCCAACTAGCGGGAGGATGGGCGCAGATACGCAGTATTTT. This sequence encodes CASSPTSGRMGADTQYF.

This clonotype occurred many times. This chain uses TRBV10-3 with TRBJ2-1; 8 positions match TRBD2. This CDR3 comprises 16 residues. Trimming cost V 2 bases and J 1 base; bases outside gene matches: 4. Per the germline V gene, CDR1 is ENHRY and CDR2 is SYGVKD. The CDR3 region is CAISEDSGSSYNEQFF. The CDR3 DNA reads TGTGCCATCAGTGAGGACAGCGGGAGTTCCTACAATGAGCAGTTCTTC.

A word on this clonotype: A much larger clone lies a single base off, so this may be a read error. The rearrangement uses TRBV5-1 and TRBJ2-1; TRBD1 matches 9 bases. The length of the CDR3 is 16 residues. In germline, CDR1 is SGHRS, CDR2 YFSETQ. The CDR3: CTSSTDRGYRADEQFF. As DNA, the CDR3 is TGCACCAGCAGCACGGACAGGGGCTACCGTGCCGATGAGCAGTTCTTC.

Many counts were recorded for this clonotype. J is TRBJ1-6 and V is TRBV28, with 7 bases identical to TRBD1. Germline V lookup: CDR1 MDHEN, CDR2 SYDVKM. Losses at the gene ends were 10 bases for V and 10 bases for J; bases not matched to a gene: 16. This CDR3 comprises 15 residues. The DNA of the CDR3 is TGTGCCACCATAACGCACAGGGGTGGAAGGTCACCCCTCCACTTT. Protein product: CATITHRGGRSPLHF.

This clonotype has at least ten counts. The chain uses TRBV18 and TRBJ2-7; D is ambiguous. V lost 0 bases to trimming and J lost 3 bases, with 3 bases between them. Per the germline V gene, CDR1 is KGHSH and CDR2 is LQKENI. CDR3 length: 12 amino acids. The CDR3 DNA reads TGTGCCAGCTCACCACCCGGCTACGAGCAGTACTTC. This translates into CASSPPGYEQYF.

Ten or more counts support this clonotype. This chain links TRBV14 with TRBJ2-5, with 9 bases matching TRBD1. CDR1 is SGHDN and CDR2 is FVKESK in the germline V gene. The CDR3 is 17 residues long. V lost 4 bases to trimming and J lost 0 bases; unmatched junction nucleotides: 9. The CDR3 loop reads CASSPTRDREYQETQYF. The CDR3 nucleotides read TGTGCCAGCAGCCCCACCCGGGACAGGGAGTACCAAGAGACCCAGTACTTC. The variable domain in full, completed from reference TRBV14 and TRBJ2-5, reads EAGVTQFPSHSVIEKGQTVTLRCDPISGHDNLYWYRRVMGKEIKFLLHFVKESKQDESGMPNNRFLAERTGGTYSTLKVQPAELEDSGVYFCASSPTRDREYQETQYFGPGTRLLVL.

This chain links TRBV19 with TRBJ2-3; 13 positions agree with TRBD2. Germline lookup yields CDR1 LNHDA and CDR2 SQIVND (reference sequence). The CDR3 extends over 18 amino acids. V dropped 4 bases and J dropped 0; count of bases not matched to a gene: 7. The CDR3 region has the DNA TGTGCCAGTAGTAAGACGGGACTAGCGGGATTTAGCACAGATACGCAGTATTTT. Protein product: CASSKTGLAGFSTDTQYF.

This clonotype was picked up many times. V and J are TRBV30 and TRBJ1-1; the match to TRBD1 covers 7 bases. Germline CDR1 is GTSNPN and CDR2 is SVGIG (reference sequence). Trimming cost V 4 bases and J 5 bases; bases outside gene matches: 7. The CDR3 runs 13 residues. The CDR3 reads CAWNRDRDTEAFF. CDR3 in DNA: TGTGCCTGGAACCGGGACAGAGATACTGAAGCTTTCTTT.

The table lists this clonotype with a few counts. Possible read error: a much larger clone is one base away. The CDR3 DNA is TGTGCCAGCAGCAACAGGGGAGACGAGCGGTACTTC. Its translation: CASSNRGDERYF. This chain links TRBV6-2 or TRBV6-3 with TRBJ2-7; TRBD1 matches at 7 bases. Germline CDR1 reads MNHEY; CDR2 reads SVGEGT. This CDR3 is built from 12 residues.

This clonotype showed up just once. A much larger clone lies one base from this, so it may be a read error. This chain joins TRBV5-1 and TRBJ2-2, with 8 bases matching TRBD1. The CDR3 is 15 residues long. Per the germline V gene, CDR1 is SGHRS and CDR2 is YFSETQ. The CDR3 reads CAISADRARTGELFF. The CDR3 DNA sequence: TGCGCCATCAGCGCGGACAGGGCGAGGACCGGGGAGCTGTTTTTT.

A few counts support this clonotype. The chain links TRBV29-1 to TRBJ2-1; a possible D gene is TRBD1 (6 bases). The CDR3 sequence is 14 residues long. V lost 8 bases, J lost 2 bases, and 16 bases lay in between. Germline CDR1 is SQVTM and CDR2 is ANQGSEA. CDR3 nucleotide sequence: TGCAGCACGTGGGTGAGGGACACCTACAATGAGCAGTTCTTC. Translated, it gives CSTWVRDTYNEQFF.